This entry lists 9 T cell receptor beta chains sequenced from one sample in a study of cytomegalovirus exposure and HLA in healthy donors. The PCR was carried out with 60 Vbeta primers and 13 Jbeta primers. Clones were sequenced by immunoSEQ multiplex PCR, and TCRdb holds only the in-frame ones, with some missing. The profile shows about 160,000 clones, just under 80% of them singletons. The specimen sequenced was PBMCs. Every receptor here comes from a young man in good health and CMV-seronegative.

The V and J genes are TRBV29-1 and TRBJ1-1; TRBD1 matches 7 bases. V dropped 7 bases and J dropped 6; count of bases not matched to a gene: 14. The CDR3 is 14 residues long. Germline V gene lookup returns CDR1 SQVTM and CDR2 ANQGSEA. This chain's CDR3 is CSAQQGSELSEAFF. The DNA of the CDR3 is TGCAGCGCCCAACAGGGGTCAGAATTATCTGAAGCTTTCTTT.

The V gene is TRBV11-2, the J gene TRBJ2-1, with TRBD2 identical over 10 bases. The CDR3 consists of 15 residues. Germline loops: CDR1 SGHAT, CDR2 FQNNGV. V lost 2 bases to trimming and J lost 6 bases; unmatched junction nucleotides: 4. The CDR3 coding sequence is TGTGCCAGCAGCTTAAGCCTAGCGGGAGCCAATGAGCAGTTCTTC. Translated, it gives CASSLSLAGANEQFF.

The CDR3 reads CASSLGDRVLDGYTF. Here the CDR3 DNA reads TGTGCCAGCAGCTTGGGCGACAGGGTTTTGGATGGCTACACCTTC. The chain employs TRBV5-4 and TRBJ1-2, with 7 bases lining up with TRBD1. Per the germline V gene, CDR1 is SGHNT and CDR2 is YYREEE (reference sequence). The CDR3 contains 15 residues. The trim removed 0 bases at V and 6 bases at J, leaving 8 bases unmatched.

The rearrangement uses TRBV6-6 and TRBJ1-4, with 12 bases identical to TRBD1. The CDR3 has 15 residues. From germline, CDR1 is MNHNY and CDR2 SVGAGI (reference sequence). J gave up 7 bases and V 6 bases, and 6 bases lay outside the gene matches. The CDR3 here is CASSRDRGPREKLFF. CDR3 bases: TGTGCCAGCAGCCGGGACAGGGGGCCTCGTGAAAAACTGTTTTTT.

The chain joins TRBV5-6 to TRBJ2-7, with 11 bases lining up with TRBD2. The junction had 8 bases not matched to a gene; V was cut back by 1 base and J by 2 bases. The CDR3 extends over 17 amino acids. Per germline, CDR1 SGHDT and CDR2 YYEEEE. DNA for the CDR3: TGTGCCAGCAGCTTGCACACCTGGACTAGCGGGCCCTACGAGCAGTACTTC. Its protein product is CASSLHTWTSGPYEQYF.

The genes are TRBV7-9 and TRBJ1-3; D is ambiguous. V lost 2 bases to trimming and J lost 2 bases, with 7 bases between them. CDR3 length equals 14 residues. Germline V gene lookup returns CDR1 SEHNR and CDR2 FQNEAQ (reference sequence). CDR3 amino acids: CASSLREAGNTIYF. CDR3 bases: TGTGCCAGCAGCTTAAGGGAGGCTGGAAACACCATATATTTT.

The rearrangement links TRBV7-2 to TRBJ2-2; tentative D call: TRBD1 (6 bases). The CDR3 is made up of 15 amino acids. V lost 4 bases to trimming and J lost 2 bases, with 11 bases between them. The germline V gene has CDR1 SGHTA and CDR2 FQGNSA. Here the CDR3 DNA reads TGTGCCAGCAGCTCCTTGACAGGAAACACCGGGGAGCTGTTTTTT. Encoded protein: CASSSLTGNTGELFF.

The genes are TRBV5-6 and TRBJ2-3; D is unresolved. There are 14 residues in the CDR3. V lost 0 bases to trimming and J lost 2 bases, with 7 bases between them. CDR1 is SGHDT, CDR2 YYEEEE, per germline. The CDR3 is CASSLGQVTDTQYF. The CDR3 DNA follows: TGTGCCAGCAGCTTGGGGCAGGTCACAGATACGCAGTATTTT.

The rearrangement joins TRBV19 to TRBJ2-7; TRBD2 matches 8 bases. The CDR3 is made up of 14 amino acids. Trimming cost V 6 bases and J 0 bases; bases outside gene matches: 4. CDR1 and CDR2 (germline): LNHDA, SQIVND (reference sequence). The CDR3 DNA follows: TGTGCCAGTAGCGACGGGGGGGGCTCCTACGAGCAGTACTTC. The encoded protein is CASSDGGGSYEQYF.